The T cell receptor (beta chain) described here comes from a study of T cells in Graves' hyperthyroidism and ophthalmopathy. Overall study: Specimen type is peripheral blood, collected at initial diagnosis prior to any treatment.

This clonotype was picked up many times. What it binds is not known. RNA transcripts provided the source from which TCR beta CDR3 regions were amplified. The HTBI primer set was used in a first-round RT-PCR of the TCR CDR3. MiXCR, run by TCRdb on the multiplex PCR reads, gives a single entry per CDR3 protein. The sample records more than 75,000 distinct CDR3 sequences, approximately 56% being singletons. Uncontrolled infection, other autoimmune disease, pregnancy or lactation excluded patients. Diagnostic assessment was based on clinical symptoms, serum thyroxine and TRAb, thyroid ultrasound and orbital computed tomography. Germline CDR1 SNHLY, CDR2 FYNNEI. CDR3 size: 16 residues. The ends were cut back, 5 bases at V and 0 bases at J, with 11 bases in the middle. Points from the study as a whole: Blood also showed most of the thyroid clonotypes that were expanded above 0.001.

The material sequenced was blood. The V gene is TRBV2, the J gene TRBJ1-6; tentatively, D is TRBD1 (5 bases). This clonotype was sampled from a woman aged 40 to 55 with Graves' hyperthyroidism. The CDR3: CASSRDGSSYNSPLHF. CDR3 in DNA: TGTGCCAGCAGTAGGGACGGGAGCTCCTATAATTCACCCCTCCACTTT.